This T cell receptor beta chain was recovered during a study of shared clonotypes between healthy human individuals. There are 15 residues in the CDR3. V gave up 5 bases and J gave up 2 bases; unmatched junction bases: 9. The germline gives CDR1 LNHNV, CDR2 YYDKDF (reference sequence). Repertoires were generated with immunoSEQ multiplex PCR, while TCRdb's copy carries only in-frame clones and drops some. This sample has 2 million to 2.5 million clones, with 80% to 95% found just once. This clone was counted a single time. Into CD45RA+ naive and CD45RA-negative memory subsets, the CD4+ cells were split.

The rearrangement uses TRBV15 and TRBJ2-7; 7 nucleotides line up with TRBD2. This receptor was obtained from a man between 18 and 29 years old in good health. Some clones in this sample may be carry-over from other donors' samples. Sequenced material: naive CD4+ T cells from PBMCs. Subset of the sample: CD45RA+ positively selected. CDR3 sequence reads: CATSRGGPLTYEQYF. The CDR3 nucleotides read TGTGCCACCAGCCGGGGAGGGCCTCTAACCTACGAGCAGTACTTC.